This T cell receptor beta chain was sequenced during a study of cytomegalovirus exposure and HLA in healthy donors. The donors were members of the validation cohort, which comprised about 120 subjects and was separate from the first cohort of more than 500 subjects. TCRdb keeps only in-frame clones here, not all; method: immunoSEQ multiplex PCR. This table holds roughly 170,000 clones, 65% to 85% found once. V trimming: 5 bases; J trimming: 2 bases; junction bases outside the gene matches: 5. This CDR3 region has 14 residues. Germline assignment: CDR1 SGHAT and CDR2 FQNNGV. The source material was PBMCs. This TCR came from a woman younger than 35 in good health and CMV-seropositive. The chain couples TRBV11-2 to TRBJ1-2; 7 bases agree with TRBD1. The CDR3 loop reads CASSQSTGNYGYTF. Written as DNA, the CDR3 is TGTGCCAGCAGCCAATCGACAGGGAACTATGGCTACACCTTC.